This T cell receptor beta chain was identified in a study of blood T cell repertoires in COVID-19. Study context: The samples span acute and convalescent COVID-19 from the United States, Italy and Spain. T cells, B-cell-depleted T cells, or PBMCs supplied cDNA or gDNA.

Under the authors' procedure: Using reference gene primer amplification, nucleated cell counts were estimated. TCRdb's table, derived via immunoSEQ multiplex PCR, lists solely in-frame clones and lacks some. From that table come the V and J calls and clone size; the DNA was used to work out D and trimming. The table shows some 200,000 clones, with around 90% occurring only once. The germline CDR1 and CDR2 sequences are SGHNT and YYREEE (reference sequence). There are 16 residues in the CDR3. J gave up 3 bases and V 4 bases, and 11 bases lay outside the gene matches. This TCR derives from a woman under 30 who had recovered from COVID-19. Sequenced material: peripheral blood. The chain is built from TRBV5-4 and TRBJ2-7; 9 nucleotides match TRBD1. CDR3 DNA sequence: TGTGCCAGCAGCCAGAAACCCGGGACAGGGAGCTACGAGCAGTACTTC. It encodes CASSQKPGTGSYEQYF.